This T cell receptor (beta chain) was profiled in a study of T cells in Graves' hyperthyroidism and ophthalmopathy. Overall study results and limits: Peripheral blood also featured most of the thyroid clonotypes expanded above 0.001.

There are many counts of this clonotype. Its target is not known. Amplification targeted TCR beta CDR3 regions from RNA transcripts. First-round RT-PCR of the TCR CDR3 relied on the HTBI primer set. One entry per CDR3 protein results from TCRdb running MiXCR on the multiplex PCR reads. The sample has around 600,000 distinct CDR3 sequences, 13% to 15% seen once. Cells are PBMCs isolated from 10 ml of fresh blood. The length of the CDR3 is 14 residues. The germline V gene has CDR1 MNHEY and CDR2 SMNVEV (reference sequence). Trimming left V 6 bases short and J 5 bases short, with 14 bases between. This receptor was identified in a woman aged 18-35 years with Graves' ophthalmopathy. The rearrangement joins TRBV27 to TRBJ2-1; possibly TRBD2 for D (6 bases). Sequencing was carried out using blood. The CDR3 DNA sequence: TGTGCCAGCAGCCTCCAGGGACTCCACAATGAGCAGTTCTTC. Translating gives CASSLQGLHNEQFF.